What follows describes a single T cell receptor beta chain. Its antigen is still unknown. CDR3 length equals 14 residues. CDR1 and CDR2 from the germline V gene are SGHVS and FNYEAQ. Trimming shortened V by 5 bases and J by 1 base, and 11 bases separated the two germline ends. The sample originates from a study of T-cell memory formation after mild COVID-19. MiXCR, run by TCRdb on the 5' RACE reads, gives a single entry per CDR3 protein. The sample lists roughly 300,000 distinct CDR3 sequences, approximately 14% occurring once. Study-wide results and caveats: Pre-infection memory showed some responding clones, and this suggested that cross-reactive memory joined.

The V call is TRBV7-6, the J call TRBJ1-1; D uncertain. This TCR was recovered from a man in his late teens or twenties who had mild COVID-19 (a few samples of this study predate the infection). Cell type and time point are not known. The sequencing sample was made of PBMCs or a T cell subset sorted from them (not recorded which). The CDR3, as DNA: TGTGCCAGCAGCCCCCATCGGGCGAACACTGAAGCTTTCTTT. Encoded protein: CASSPHRANTEAFF.